This T cell receptor (beta chain) was retrieved from a study of spatial heterogeneity in lung cancer. TCRdb reanalysed the 5' RACE reads using MiXCR and keeps one entry per CDR3 protein. The sample has roughly 18,000 distinct CDR3 sequences; 5.7% are singletons. This clonotype was recorded at least ten times. Its antigen is not known. V lost 0 bases, J lost 8 bases, and 17 bases lay in between. CDR1 and CDR2 (germline): DFQATT, SNEGSKA (reference sequence). CDR3 length equals 15 residues. Stated time point: sample taken at primary tumor resection. Study-level findings and limits: The study found that expanded intratumoral alpha and beta TCR counts tracked tumor mutation counts.

The receptor comes from a female donor with early-stage non-small cell lung cancer. The rearrangement joins TRBV20-1 to TRBJ2-1; perhaps TRBD1 as D (5 bases). The starting material was lung tumor tissue, obtained at surgery. The CDR3 DNA sequence: TGCAGTGCTAGAGATTTGACAGCTGGGGCCTATGAGCAGTTCTTC. It is translated as CSARDLTAGAYEQFF.